This T cell receptor beta chain derives from a study of blood T cell repertoires in COVID-19. Study details: T cells, B-cell-depleted T cells, or PBMCs supplied cDNA or gDNA.

Clones were sequenced by immunoSEQ multiplex PCR, and TCRdb holds only the in-frame ones, with some missing. This sample has 250,000 to 350,000 clones, with just under 90% found just once. CDR3 size: 18 residues. Looked up from germline, CDR1 is SGHTA and CDR2 is FQGNSA. Trimming cost V 0 bases and J 1 base, with 17 bases left between them. The study assigned cohorts using participant-reported clinical history. V and J are TRBV7-2 and TRBJ2-3, with D maybe TRBD2 (6 bases). What was sequenced was PBMCs or T cells enriched from blood (not recorded which). The clonotype comes from a woman in her forties or fifties who had been exposed to COVID-19. The CDR3 loop is CASSLATAWDLGTDTQYF. The CDR3 region has the DNA TGTGCCAGCAGCTTAGCCACAGCATGGGACTTGGGCACAGATACGCAGTATTTT. The full variable domain, completed using reference TRBV7-2 and TRBJ2-3, is GAGVSQSPSNKVTEKGKDVELRCDPISGHTALYWYRQSLGQGLEFLIYFQGNSAPDKSGLPSDRFSAERTGGSVSTLTIQRTQQEDSAVYLCASSLATAWDLGTDTQYFGPGTRLTVL.